This T cell receptor (beta chain) was identified in a study of T cells in Graves' hyperthyroidism and ophthalmopathy. The CDR3 regions of TCR beta were amplified from RNA transcripts. An initial round of RT-PCR targeting the TCR CDR3 relied on the HTBI primer set. TCRdb fed the multiplex PCR reads into MiXCR, producing one record per CDR3 protein. The sample lists about 52,000 distinct CDR3 sequences, 48% occurring once. The table lists this clonotype with many counts. Antigen: not known. Study-wide results and caveats: Most thyroid clonotypes expanded above 0.001 were also detected in blood. With a median lead of approximately 6 months before onset, the model predicted ophthalmopathy. The authors' 13 V-J model separated ophthalmopathy from stable hyperthyroidism.

The PBMCs had their origin in 10 ml of fresh peripheral blood. This sequence was found in a woman between 50 and 59 years old with Graves' ophthalmopathy. The sample was blood.

The CDR3 DNA follows: TGCGCCAGCAGCCAAGGCCCAACACTCGGGAGGTCCTACGAGCAGTACTTC. Translation: CASSQGPTLGRSYEQYF. This rearrangement joins TRBV4-3 to TRBJ2-7; 7 nucleotides line up with TRBD2. In germline, CDR1 is LGHNA, CDR2 YSLEER. This CDR3 region has 17 residues. J gave up 1 base and V 1 base, and 10 bases lay outside the gene matches.